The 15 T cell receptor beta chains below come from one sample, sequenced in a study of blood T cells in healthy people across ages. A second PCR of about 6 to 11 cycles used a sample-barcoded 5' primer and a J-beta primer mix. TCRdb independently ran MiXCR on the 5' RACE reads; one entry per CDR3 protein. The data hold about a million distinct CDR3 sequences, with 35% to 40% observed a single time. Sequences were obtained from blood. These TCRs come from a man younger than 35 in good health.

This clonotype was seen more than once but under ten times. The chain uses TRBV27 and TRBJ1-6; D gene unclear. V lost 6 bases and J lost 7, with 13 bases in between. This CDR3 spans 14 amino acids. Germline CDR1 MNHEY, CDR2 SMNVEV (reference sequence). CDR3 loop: CASSTISGNSPLHF. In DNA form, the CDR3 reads TGTGCCAGCAGCACGATTTCGGGCAATTCACCCCTCCACTTT.

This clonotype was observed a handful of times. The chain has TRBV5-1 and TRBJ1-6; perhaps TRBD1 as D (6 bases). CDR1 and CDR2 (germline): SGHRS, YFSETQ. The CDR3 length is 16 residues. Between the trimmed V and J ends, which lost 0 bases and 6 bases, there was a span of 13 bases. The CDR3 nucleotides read TGCGCCAGCAGCTTGGGGGCGCCCAGGGGTAATTCACCCCTCCACTTT. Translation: CASSLGAPRGNSPLHF.

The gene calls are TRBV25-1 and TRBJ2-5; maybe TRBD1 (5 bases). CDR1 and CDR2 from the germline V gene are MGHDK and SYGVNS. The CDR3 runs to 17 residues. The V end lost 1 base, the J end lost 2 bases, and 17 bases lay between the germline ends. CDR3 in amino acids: CASSEWGGRVPQETQYF. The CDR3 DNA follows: TGTGCCAGCAGTGAATGGGGTGGCAGGGTACCTCAAGAGACCCAGTACTTC. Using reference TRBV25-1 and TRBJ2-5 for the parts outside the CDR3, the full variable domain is EADIYQTPRYLVIGTGKKITLECSQTMGHDKMYWYQQDPGMELHLIHYSYGVNSTEKGDLSSESTVSRIRTEHFPLTLESARPSHTSQYLCASSEWGGRVPQETQYFGPGTRLLVL.

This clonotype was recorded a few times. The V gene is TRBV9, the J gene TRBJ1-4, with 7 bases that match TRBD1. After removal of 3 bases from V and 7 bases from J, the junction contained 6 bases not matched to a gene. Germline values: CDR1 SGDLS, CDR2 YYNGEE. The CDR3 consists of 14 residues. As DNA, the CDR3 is TGTGCCAGCAGCGCAAGGGACAGAGCTGAAAAACTGTTTTTT. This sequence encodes CASSARDRAEKLFF.

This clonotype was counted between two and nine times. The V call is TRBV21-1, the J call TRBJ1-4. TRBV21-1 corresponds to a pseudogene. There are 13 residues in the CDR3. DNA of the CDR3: TGTGCCAGCAGCCTGGGGTACGGTGAAAAACTGTTTTTT. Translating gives CASSLGYGEKLFF.

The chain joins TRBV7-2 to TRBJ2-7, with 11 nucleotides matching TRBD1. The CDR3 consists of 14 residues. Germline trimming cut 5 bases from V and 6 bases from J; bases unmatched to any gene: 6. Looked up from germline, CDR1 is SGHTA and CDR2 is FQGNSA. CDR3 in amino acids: CASSVGTGGVEQYF. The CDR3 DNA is TGTGCCAGCAGCGTCGGGACAGGGGGGGTCGAGCAGTACTTC. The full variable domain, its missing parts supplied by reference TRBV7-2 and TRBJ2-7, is GAGVSQSPSNKVTEKGKDVELRCDPISGHTALYWYRQSLGQGLEFLIYFQGNSAPDKSGLPSDRFSAERTGGSVSTLTIQRTQQEDSAVYLCASSVGTGGVEQYFGPGTRLTVT.

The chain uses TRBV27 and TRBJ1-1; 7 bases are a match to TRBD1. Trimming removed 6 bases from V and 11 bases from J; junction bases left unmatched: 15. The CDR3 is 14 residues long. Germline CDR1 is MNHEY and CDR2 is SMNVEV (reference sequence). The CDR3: CASRGAGQSSWAFF. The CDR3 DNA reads TGTGCCAGCAGAGGTGCGGGACAGAGCTCCTGGGCTTTCTTT.

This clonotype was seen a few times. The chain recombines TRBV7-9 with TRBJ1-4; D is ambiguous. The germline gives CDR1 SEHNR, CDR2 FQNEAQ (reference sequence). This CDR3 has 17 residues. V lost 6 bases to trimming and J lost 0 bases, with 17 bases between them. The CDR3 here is CASRKGISGSTNEKLFF. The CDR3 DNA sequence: TGTGCCAGCAGGAAAGGCATCTCGGGTTCAACTAATGAAAAACTGTTTTTT.

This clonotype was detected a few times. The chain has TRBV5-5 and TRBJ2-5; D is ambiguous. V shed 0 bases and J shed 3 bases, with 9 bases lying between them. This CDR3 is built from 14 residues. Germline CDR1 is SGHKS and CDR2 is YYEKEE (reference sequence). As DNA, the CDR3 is TGTGCCAGCAGCTTGGTGCCATCGAAAGAGACCCAGTACTTC. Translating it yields CASSLVPSKETQYF.

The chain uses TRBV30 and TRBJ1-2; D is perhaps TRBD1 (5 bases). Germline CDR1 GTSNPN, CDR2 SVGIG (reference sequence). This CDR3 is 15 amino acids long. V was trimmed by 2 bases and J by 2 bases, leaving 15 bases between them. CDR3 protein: CAWSYPGQTNYGYTF. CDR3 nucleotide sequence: TGTGCCTGGAGTTACCCGGGGCAGACGAACTATGGCTACACCTTC.

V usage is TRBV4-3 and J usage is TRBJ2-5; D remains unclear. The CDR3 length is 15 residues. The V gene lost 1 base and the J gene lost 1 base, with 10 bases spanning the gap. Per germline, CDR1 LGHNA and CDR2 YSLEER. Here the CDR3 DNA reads TGCGCCAGCAGCCAAGGAGAACTATTCCAAGAGACCCAGTACTTC. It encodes CASSQGELFQETQYF.

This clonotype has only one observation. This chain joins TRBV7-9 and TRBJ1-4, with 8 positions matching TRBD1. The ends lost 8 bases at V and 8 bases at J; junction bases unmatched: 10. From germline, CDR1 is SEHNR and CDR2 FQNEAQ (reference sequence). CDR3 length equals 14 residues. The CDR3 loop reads CASGRTGRGEKLFF. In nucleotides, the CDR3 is TGTGCCAGCGGCCGGACAGGGCGGGGGGAAAAACTGTTTTTT.

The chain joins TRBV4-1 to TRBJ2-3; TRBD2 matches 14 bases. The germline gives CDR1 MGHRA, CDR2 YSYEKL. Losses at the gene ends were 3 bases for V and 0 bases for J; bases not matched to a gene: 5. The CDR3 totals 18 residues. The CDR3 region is CASSQTSGGATSTDTQYF. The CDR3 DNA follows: TGCGCCAGCAGCCAGACTAGCGGGGGGGCGACTAGCACAGATACGCAGTATTTT.

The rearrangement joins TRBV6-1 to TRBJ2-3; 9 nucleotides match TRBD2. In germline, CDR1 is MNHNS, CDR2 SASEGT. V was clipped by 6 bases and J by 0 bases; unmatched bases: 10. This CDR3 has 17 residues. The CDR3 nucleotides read TGTGCCAGCAGCCGGGCTAGCGGGGCGGGGAGCACAGATACGCAGTATTTT. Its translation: CASSRASGAGSTDTQYF.

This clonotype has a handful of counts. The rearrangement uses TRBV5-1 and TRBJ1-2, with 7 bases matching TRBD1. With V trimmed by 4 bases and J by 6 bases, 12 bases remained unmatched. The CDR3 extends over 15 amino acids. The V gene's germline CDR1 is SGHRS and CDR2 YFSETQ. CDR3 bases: TGCGCCAGCAGCACCGGGACAGATTTAAGGAATGGCTACACCTTC. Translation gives CASSTGTDLRNGYTF.